These 19 T cell receptor beta chains were all obtained from the same sample, sequenced in a study of OX40 agonist ivuxolimab in advanced cancers. TCRdb keeps only in-frame clones here, not all; method: immunoSEQ multiplex PCR. Counted here are tens of thousands of clones, around 84% occurring once; the ten biggest clones make up approximately 8%. Here the sequenced sample was CD4+ or CD8+ T cells sorted from blood, taken in a trial of the OX40 agonist ivuxolimab. These receptors were taken from an adult with an advanced solid tumor such as melanoma, head and neck, liver or kidney cancer.

This sequence joins TRBV5-6 and TRBJ2-7, with 7 bases fitting TRBD1. Trimming at V came to 3 bases and at J to 2 bases, leaving 14 bases not matched to a gene. The CDR3 is made up of 17 amino acids. Per germline, CDR1 SGHDT and CDR2 YYEEEE. The CDR3 protein is CASSYLAPRQGAYEQYF. CDR3 coding DNA: TGTGCCAGCAGCTACTTGGCCCCGCGGCAGGGGGCCTACGAGCAGTACTTC.

V usage is TRBV7-3 and J usage is TRBJ2-7; D perhaps matches TRBD2 (5 bases). The CDR3 consists of 15 residues. CDR1 SGHTA and CDR2 FQGTGA come from the germline V gene. Trimming took 4 bases from V and 0 from J, leaving 13 bases between them. The CDR3 nucleotides are TGTGCCAGCAGCTCGAGCTTCGGGAACTCCTACGAGCAGTACTTC. This gives the protein CASSSSFGNSYEQYF.

V is TRBV7-3 and J is TRBJ2-3; D gene uncertain. There are 15 residues in the CDR3. The V gene's germline CDR1 is SGHTA and CDR2 FQGTGA. V dropped 5 bases and J dropped 0 bases, with 12 bases sitting between them. CDR3 in amino acids: CASSPRTPSTDTQYF. Written as DNA, the CDR3 is TGTGCCAGCAGCCCTCGGACCCCTAGCACAGATACGCAGTATTTT.

This clone has only a few counts. The gene calls are TRBV2 and TRBJ1-1, with 7 bases that match TRBD1. With V trimmed by 3 bases and J by 1 base, 5 bases remained unmatched. This CDR3 is 15 amino acids long. Germline V gene data show CDR1 as SNHLY and CDR2 as FYNNEI. CDR3 sequence: CASSDLPGGNTEAFF. The CDR3 coding sequence is TGTGCCAGCAGTGATCTGCCAGGGGGGAACACTGAAGCTTTCTTT.

V is TRBV28 and J is TRBJ1-4, with unresolved D. Trimming took off 3 bases at V and 3 bases at J, with 8 bases between the two ends. Germline-derived CDR1 and CDR2 are MDHEN and SYDVKM. The CDR3 length is 14 residues. DNA of the CDR3: TGTGCCAGCAGTTTGACTCCAGCTAATGAAAAACTGTTTTTT. Its protein is CASSLTPANEKLFF. The full variable domain, in which reference TRBV28 and TRBJ1-4 provide the parts outside the CDR3, is DVKVTQSSRYLVKRTGEKVFLECVQDMDHENMFWYRQDPGLGLRLIYFSYDVKMKEKGDIPEGYSVSREKKERFSLILESASTNQTSMYLCASSLTPANEKLFFGSGTQLSVL.

This chain links TRBV6-1 with TRBJ2-2, with 9 positions matching TRBD1. V shed 7 bases, J shed 3 bases, and the junction held 3 bases outside the gene matches. The V gene's germline CDR1 is MNHNS and CDR2 SASEGT. CDR3 length: 14 amino acids. CDR3 loop: CASTDRGDTGELFF. The CDR3 DNA reads TGTGCCAGCACGGACAGGGGCGACACCGGGGAGCTGTTTTTT.

V and J are TRBV15 and TRBJ1-6; no definite D call. CDR3 length: 14 amino acids. Per the germline V gene, CDR1 is LNHNV and CDR2 is YYDKDF (reference sequence). V was clipped by 5 bases and J by 6 bases, with 11 bases between them. The CDR3 nucleotides are TGTGCCACCAGCGAGAGCCCAGTTAATTCACCCCTCCACTTT. Protein sequence: CATSESPVNSPLHF.

DNA of the CDR3: TGCGCCAGCAGTCAATTAGACGGGACAGCCTACGAGCAGTACGTC. Protein sequence: CASSQLDGTAYEQYV. The rearrangement joins TRBV23-1 to TRBJ2-7, with TRBD1 matching 7 bases. TRBV23-1 is labeled an ORF, and its function is uncertain. The CDR3 is 15 residues long. V lost 1 base, J lost 2 bases, and 5 bases stayed unmatched.

The CDR3 DNA reads TGCGCCAGCAGCCTAAAAGAGACCCAGTACTTC. Translating it yields CASSLKETQYF. V and J are TRBV5-1 and TRBJ2-5; D is undetermined. Germline-derived CDR1 and CDR2 are SGHRS and YFSETQ. This CDR3 spans 11 amino acids. The V gene lost 4 bases and the J gene lost 3 bases, with 4 bases spanning the gap.

J is TRBJ2-7 and V is TRBV21-1; whether TRBD2, the table's D call, matches the DNA was not checked. TRBV21-1 is deemed a pseudogene. The CDR3 runs 16 residues. CDR3 sequence reads: CASSNPRDCFSYEQYF. The CDR3 DNA reads TGTGCCAGCAGCAACCCTCGGGACTGCTTCTCCTACGAGCAGTACTTC.

As for this clone: A read error may account for a junction end that differs from germline. CDR3 sequence: CASSYQGADSGANVLTF. As DNA, the CDR3 is TGTGCCAGCAGTTACCAGGGGGCTGATTCTGGGGCCAATGTCCTGACTTTC. V and J are TRBV28 and TRBJ2-6; 8 nucleotides agree with TRBD1. This CDR3 region has 17 residues. CDR1 is MDHEN and CDR2 is SYDVKM in the germline V gene.

In this sample, this clone turned up once. The CDR3 reads CASSFGGTEETQYF. CDR3 coding DNA: TGTGCCAGCAGCTTTGGGGGGACAGAAGAGACCCAGTACTTC. The chain is built from TRBV5-4 and TRBJ2-5, with TRBD1 as a possible D gene (7 bases). Trimming shortened V by 2 bases and J by 3 bases, and 11 bases separated the two germline ends. From germline, CDR1 is SGHNT and CDR2 YYREEE (reference sequence). This CDR3 spans 14 amino acids.

V gene TRBV5-1 combines with J gene TRBJ2-7; no firm D call. The germline V gene encodes CDR1 SGHRS and CDR2 YFSETQ. CDR3 length: 13 amino acids. V was cut by 2 bases and J by 4 bases, with 10 bases left in between. CDR3: CASSFAPAYEQYV. As DNA, the CDR3 is TGCGCCAGCAGCTTCGCCCCCGCGTACGAGCAGTACGTC.

This clone occurred a few times. The chain couples TRBV15 to TRBJ1-2; D gene uncertain. The CDR3 loop spans 13 amino acids. CDR1 and CDR2 from the germline V gene are LNHNV and YYDKDF (reference sequence). V shed 1 base and J shed 4 bases, with 7 bases lying between them. CDR3 nucleotides: TGTGCCACCAGCAGAGTCTCCGGCTATGGCTACACCTTC. Amino acids: CATSRVSGYGYTF.

The chain links TRBV5-1 to TRBJ1-6; 8 bases are a match to TRBD1. V trimming: 4 bases; J trimming: 8 bases; junction bases outside the gene matches: 8. CDR1 and CDR2 (germline): SGHRS, YFSETQ. The CDR3 extends over 15 amino acids. The CDR3 is CASSRTTGADSPLHF. The CDR3 coding sequence is TGCGCCAGCAGCCGGACGACAGGGGCGGATTCACCCCTCCACTTT.

The genes are TRBV5-1 and TRBJ2-3, with TRBD1 identical over 7 bases. Germline CDR1 is SGHRS and CDR2 is YFSETQ. The CDR3 has 18 residues. V shed 0 bases, J shed 3 bases, and the junction held 13 bases outside the gene matches. The CDR3 DNA sequence: TGCGCCAGCAGCTTGGCGGCAACGGACAGGTTTGAGACAGATACGCAGTATTTT. Protein product: CASSLAATDRFETDTQYF.

The chain joins TRBV7-8 to TRBJ2-5, with 8 nucleotides matching TRBD1. The CDR3 runs to 14 residues. V shed 3 bases and J 5 bases; nucleotides not matched to a gene: 5. Germline CDR1 is SGHVS and CDR2 is FQNEAQ. CDR3 sequence: CASSFPTGGETQYF. The CDR3 coding sequence is TGTGCCAGCAGCTTTCCTACAGGGGGGGAGACCCAGTACTTC.

In this sample, this clone turned up once. The gene calls are TRBV2 and TRBJ1-5, with D perhaps matching TRBD1 (5 bases). V lost 8 bases to trimming and J lost 5 bases, with 16 bases between them. Per germline, CDR1 SNHLY and CDR2 FYNNEI. The CDR3 is 14 amino acids. CDR3 sequence: CASSPVGGDQPQHF. The CDR3 bases are TGTGCCAGCTCACCCGTCGGGGGTGATCAGCCCCAGCATTTT.

This rearrangement joins TRBV5-4 to TRBJ2-2; D is ambiguous. CDR3 length: 12 residues. CDR1 and CDR2 from the germline V gene are SGHNT and YYREEE (reference sequence). V was shortened by 3 bases and J by 5 bases, with 5 bases between the two germline ends. The CDR3 DNA reads TGTGCCAGCAGCTGGGCTACCGGGGAGCTGTTTTTT. Residues: CASSWATGELFF.